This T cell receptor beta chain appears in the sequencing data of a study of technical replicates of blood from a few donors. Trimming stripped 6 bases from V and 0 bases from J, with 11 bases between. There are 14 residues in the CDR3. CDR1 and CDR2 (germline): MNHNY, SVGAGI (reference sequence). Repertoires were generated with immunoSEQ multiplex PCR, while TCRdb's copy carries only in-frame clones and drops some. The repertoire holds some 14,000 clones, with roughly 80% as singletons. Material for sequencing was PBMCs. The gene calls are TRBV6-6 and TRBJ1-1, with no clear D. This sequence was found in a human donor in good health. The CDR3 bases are TGTGCCAGCAGCCCTCCGGAGATGAACACTGAAGCTTTCTTT. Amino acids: CASSPPEMNTEAFF.